This T cell receptor (beta chain) was captured in a study of blood T cells in healthy people across ages. Through a sample-barcoded 5' primer and a J-beta primer mix, a second PCR was run for roughly 6 to 12 cycles. TCRdb itself ran the 5' RACE reads through MiXCR, one entry per CDR3 protein. The profile shows 1,800,000 or so distinct CDR3 sequences, about 39% of them singletons. This clonotype was detected only a few times. This TCR was sampled from a human donor in good health. The specimen sequenced was blood.

The CDR3 spells CSVKVQGGDTQYF. The CDR3 bases are TGCAGCGTTAAGGTACAGGGCGGAGATACGCAGTATTTT. The chain joins TRBV29-1 to TRBJ2-3; D may be TRBD1 (6 bases). With 5 bases removed from V and 5 bases from J, the gap between germline ends came to 14 bases. The CDR3 extends over 13 amino acids. Germline lookup yields CDR1 SQVTM and CDR2 ANQGSEA.